Below are 8 T cell receptor beta chains sequenced from a single sample in a study of molecular identifiers for immune sequencing clone quantification. TCRdb re-called the PCR reads with MiXCR, one entry per CDR3 protein. The table includes some 650,000 distinct CDR3 sequences, roughly 21% detected once. Sequenced input: naive CD8+ T cells from blood, with Jurkat cell RNA spiked in. Sample subset: FACS-sorted CD8+CD4-CCR7+CD45RA+ naive T cells. All receptors come from a human donor in good health. Some libraries in this study had Jurkat cell RNA spiked in.

This clonotype was seen many times. J is TRBJ2-2 and V is TRBV29-1, with D uncertain. The CDR3 loop spans 13 amino acids. Germline CDR1 reads SQVTM; CDR2 reads ANQGSEA. Trimming left V 5 bases short and J 6 bases short, with 13 bases between. The chain's CDR3 is CSVWLKLSGELFF. DNA for the CDR3: TGCAGCGTTTGGCTTAAACTCTCCGGGGAGCTGTTTTTT.

This chain connects TRBV5-8 to TRBJ2-5; 8 nucleotides match TRBD2. The CDR3 totals 16 residues. Germline loops: CDR1 SGHTS, CDR2 YDEGEE. V lost 0 bases and J lost 1; bases outside the gene matches: 5. CDR3 in amino acids: CASSLAAAGAQETQYF. CDR3 sequence (DNA): TGTGCCAGCAGCTTGGCAGCAGCGGGAGCCCAAGAGACCCAGTACTTC.

The sample holds a few counts of this clonotype. Being one base from a much bigger clone, this may be a read error. J is TRBJ1-2 and V is TRBV20-1; 9 bases fit TRBD1. Germline assignment: CDR1 DFQATT and CDR2 SNEGSKA (reference sequence). The CDR3 is 15 residues long. The CDR3 protein is CSAEIEQGAGYGHTF. In DNA, the CDR3 is TGCAGTGCCGAAATAGAACAGGGGGCAGGCTATGGCCACACCTTC.

This clonotype was seen repeatedly, ten times or more. The chain has TRBV27 and TRBJ2-7; 12 nucleotides line up with TRBD1. CDR3 length equals 14 residues. The V segment lost 3 bases and the J segment 6 bases; nucleotides outside the gene matches: 3. Germline lookup yields CDR1 MNHEY and CDR2 SMNVEV (reference sequence). The chain's CDR3 is CASSFGTGGSEQYF. DNA for the CDR3: TGTGCCAGCAGTTTCGGGACAGGGGGCAGCGAGCAGTACTTC.

This clonotype has a handful of counts. A read error is possible here, since a much larger clone lies one base away. The J gene is TRBJ2-5, the V gene TRBV5-4; 7 nucleotides match TRBD2. CDR1 and CDR2 (germline): SGHNT, YYREEE (reference sequence). CDR3 length equals 15 residues. The CDR3 DNA is TGTGCCAGCAGCTTCTGGGGGGGGTCCCAAGGGACCCAGTACTTC. Translating it yields CASSFWGGSQGTQYF.

This clonotype was detected ten times or more. CDR3 sequence (DNA): TGTGCCAGCAGTTACGAGACTGGGGCCAACGTCCTGACTTTC. Translated, it gives CASSYETGANVLTF. The J gene is TRBJ2-6, the V gene TRBV6-5; no clear D. Trimming removed 2 bases from V and 2 bases from J, with 4 bases in between. The germline V gene encodes CDR1 MNHEY and CDR2 SVGAGI. CDR3 size: 14 residues.

This chain connects TRBV6-2 or TRBV6-3 to TRBJ2-1; 7 bases map to TRBD2. V lost 5 bases and J lost 0; bases outside the gene matches: 4. Germline assignment: CDR1 MNHEY and CDR2 SVGEGT. This CDR3 region has 15 residues. This CDR3 is CASSPRTSSYNEQFF. CDR3 DNA: TGTGCCAGCAGTCCTCGGACTAGCTCCTACAATGAGCAGTTCTTC.

This clonotype has a count of ten or more. The V gene is TRBV27, the J gene TRBJ1-1, with D unresolved. The CDR3 runs to 13 residues. The V gene's germline CDR1 is MNHEY and CDR2 SMNVEV (reference sequence). V shed 0 bases and J shed 3 bases, with 5 bases lying between them. The CDR3 sequence: CASSLSRYTEAFF. CDR3 nucleotides: TGTGCCAGCAGTTTATCGCGGTACACTGAAGCTTTCTTT.